The T cell receptor (beta chain) described here comes from a study of blood T cell repertoires in COVID-19. The germline V gene has CDR1 MDHEN and CDR2 SYDVKM. The CDR3 is made up of 13 amino acids. V lost 5 bases and J lost 5; bases outside the gene matches: 5. The data were produced by immunoSEQ multiplex PCR, yet TCRdb's version contains in-frame clones alone and is incomplete. The profile covers under 450,000 clones, with around 88% appearing a single time and around 12% taken by the ten largest. The sequence came from a woman in her 50s with COVID-19, enrolled during active disease. The specimen was peripheral blood. The rearrangement uses TRBV28 and TRBJ2-7; 8 nucleotides line up with TRBD1. Written as DNA, the CDR3 is TGTGCCAGCAGTATCCCGACAGGGGACGAGCAGTACTTC. It yields the protein CASSIPTGDEQYF.